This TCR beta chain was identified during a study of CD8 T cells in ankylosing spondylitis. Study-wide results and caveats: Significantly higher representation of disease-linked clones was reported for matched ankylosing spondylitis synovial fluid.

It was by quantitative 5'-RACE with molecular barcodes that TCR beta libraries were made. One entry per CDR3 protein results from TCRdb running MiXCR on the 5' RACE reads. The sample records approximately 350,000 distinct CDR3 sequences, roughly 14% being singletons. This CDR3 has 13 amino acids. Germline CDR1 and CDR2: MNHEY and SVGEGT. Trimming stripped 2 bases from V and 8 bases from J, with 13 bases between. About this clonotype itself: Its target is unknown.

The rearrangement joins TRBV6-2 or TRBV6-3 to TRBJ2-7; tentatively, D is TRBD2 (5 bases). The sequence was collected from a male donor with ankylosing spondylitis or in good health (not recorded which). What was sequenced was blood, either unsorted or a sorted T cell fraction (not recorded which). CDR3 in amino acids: CASSYPPGNKQYF. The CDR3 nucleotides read TGTGCCAGCAGTTACCCCCCGGGGAACAAGCAGTACTTC.